A selection of T cell receptor beta chains follows, all from one sample in a study of blood T cell repertoires in COVID-19. TCRdb's copy holds only in-frame clones and misses some; the assay was immunoSEQ multiplex PCR. The sample has about 370,000 clones, over 75% seen once. Sequencing was performed on peripheral blood. The receptors here all came from a young woman with COVID-19, enrolled during active disease. CDR3s include the opening cysteine and the closing phenylalanine or tryptophan. Each record gives: clone size, V gene, J gene, D gene, CDR3 length, CDR3 DNA, CDR3 protein. A D gene is named only where the DNA matches it firmly. Clone size is stated in some rows and not others, as once, few, many or a class when expanded.

>.|TRBV4-1|TRBJ2-1|TRBD1|18
TGCGCCAGCAGCCAAGAGGAACAGGGGCTGAGGTGGTACAATGAGCAGTTCTTC
CASSQEEQGLRWYNEQFF
>.|TRBV6-2/TRBV6-3|TRBJ2-1|TRBD2|15
TGTGCCAGCAGTTACAGACTAGCGGGAGCTTATGAGCAGTTCTTC
CASSYRLAGAYEQFF
>.|TRBV9|TRBJ2-6|.|15
TGTGCCAGCAGCGTAGGGCTCTCTGGGGCCAACGTCCTGACTTTC
CASSVGLSGANVLTF
>.|TRBV6-5|TRBJ2-1|TRBD1|12
TGTGCCAGCAGGACAGGGTACAATGAGCAGTTCTTC
CASRTGYNEQFF
>many|TRBV2|TRBJ2-7|.|17
TGTGCCAGCAGCGAATCCTTTATAACAGTGAGCTCCTACGAGCAGTACTTC
CASSESFITVSSYEQYF
>.|TRBV7-9|TRBJ2-4|TRBD2|15
TGTGCCAGCAGCCTCCCTAGCGGGAGAGAGAACATTCAGTACTTC
CASSLPSGRENIQYF
>.|TRBV5-1|TRBJ2-3|TRBD1|14
TGCGCCAGCACCCCAGGACAGGGTCCAGATACGCAGTATTTT
CASTPGQGPDTQYF
>.|TRBV3-1/TRBV3-2|TRBJ1-2|.|14
TGTGCCAGCAGCCAGCAGGAAACCTCCTATGGCTACACCTTC
CASSQQETSYGYTF
>.|TRBV11-2|TRBJ2-7|.|14
TGTGCCAGCAGCCAAACCGGTCTTCTAGGCGAGCAGTACTTC
CASSQTGLLGEQYF
>once|TRBV3-1/TRBV3-2|TRBJ2-4|.|17
TGTGCCAGCAGCCATCCGGGACTCCTTCTAGCCAAAAACATTCAGTACTTC
CASSHPGLLLAKNIQYF
>.|TRBV5-1|TRBJ2-3|.|15
TGCGCCAGCAGCTTGGCCCCCACTAGCACAGATACGCAGTATTTT
CASSLAPTSTDTQYF
>.|TRBV3-1/TRBV3-2|TRBJ2-5|TRBD1|14
TGTGCCAGCAGCCAAGTACAGGGGCAAGAGACCCAGTACTTC
CASSQVQGQETQYF
>.|TRBV28|TRBJ1-6|.|14
TGTGCCAGCAGCCCCCCAGCCTATAATTCACCCCTCCACTTT
CASSPPAYNSPLHF
>.|TRBV3-1/TRBV3-2|TRBJ2-7|TRBD1|13
TGTGCCAGCAGCGGGCAGGGGGCTTACGAGCAGTACTTC
CASSGQGAYEQYF
>.|TRBV4-3|TRBJ1-6|TRBD1|15
TGCGCCAGCAGCCAAGGCGAGGGGGCGAATTCACCCCTCCACTTT
CASSQGEGANSPLHF
>.|TRBV27|TRBJ2-7|.|11
TGTGCCAGCAGCCTCCCCTACGAGCAGTACTTC
CASSLPYEQYF
>.|TRBV4-1|TRBJ1-3|.|15
TGCGCCAGCAGCCAAGGGACAATCTCTGGAAACACCATATATTTT
CASSQGTISGNTIYF
>.|TRBV11-1|TRBJ2-3|.|11
TGTGCCAGCAAATTAGCAGATACGCAGTATTTT
CASKLADTQYF
>.|TRBV5-1|TRBJ2-2|.|14
TGCGCCAGCAGCCGAGAGCGGCCCACCGGGGAGCTGTTTTTT
CASSRERPTGELFF
>.|TRBV28|TRBJ1-4|TRBD1|16
TGTGCCAGCAGTTGGGGACAGGGGACAGCTAATGAAAAACTGTTTTTT
CASSWGQGTANEKLFF
>.|TRBV4-3|TRBJ2-7|TRBD1|15
TGCGCCAGCAGCCAAGCTCCTGACAGGGCATACGAGCAGTACTTC
CASSQAPDRAYEQYF
>once|TRBV6-5|TRBJ1-1|.|13
TGTGCCAGCAGCTTCAAGGTGGGCGTGGAAGCTTTCTTT
CASSFKVGVEAFF
>.|TRBV7-2|TRBJ2-1|.|12
TGTGCTTCGGCCGCGGGGTACAATGAGCAGTTCTTC
CASAAGYNEQFF